These T cell receptor beta chains were read from a single sample in a study of T cell responses to AZD1222 COVID-19 vaccine. Method: immunoSEQ multiplex PCR; TCRdb's copy keeps in-frame clones and lacks some. Here the sample spans about 130,000 clones, around 92% being singletons. The material was peripheral blood, obtained 28 days after the second AZD1222 dose. These receptor sequences come from an adult who received the AZD1222 COVID-19 vaccine. Each CDR3 is given with its conserved first and last residue.

cdr3_length v_call cdr3_aa
16 TRBV21-1 CASSKDRYTENTEAFF
15 TRBV6-1 CASSDNGKGGTEAFF
11 TRBV3-1/TRBV3-2 CASSQGSGYTF
13 TRBV6-2/TRBV6-3 CASSQGQTYGYTF
13 TRBV15 CATSRQFDQPQHF
14 TRBV27 CASSWQGLGYGYTF
14 TRBV5-1 CASSLGTFNYGYTF
16 TRBV7-2 CASSLAQWSVKETQYF
16 TRBV11-2 CASSLDGAGMNTEAFF
15 TRBV7-3 CASSLFRAANEKLFF
15 TRBV6-5 CASSLQGDMNTEAFF
13 TRBV7-9 CASITWGTGELFF
13 TRBV12-3/TRBV12-4 CASSITGGTEAFF
13 TRBV30 CAWSRAGTQPQHF
13 TRBV27 CASRQTYTDTQYF
15 TRBV7-7 CASSQGGRSYNEQFF
13 TRBV3-1/TRBV3-2 CASSQQTGTEAFF
14 TRBV5-1 CASSLTPGSTEAFF
12 TRBV25-1 CASSELRGVAFF
14 TRBV27 CASSRSNSYTEAFF
15 TRBV7-9 CASSLAPGAGYGYTF
19 TRBV11-3 CASSRPGLAGGESTDTQYF
16 TRBV2 CASSEGALAGYNEQFF
16 TRBV7-8 CASSLEPHRVNYGYTF
14 TRBV15 CATSRDQSSGGYTF
11 TRBV6-6 CASSYLGTQYF
16 TRBV11-2 CASSSIRSRAGNTIYF
14 TRBV5-1 CASSSGVGKETQYF
16 TRBV7-2 CASSLSASGGAPEQFF
14 TRBV6-5 CASNSGGGNTEAFF
14 TRBV18 CASRGGSSSDTQYF
14 TRBV20-1 CSASPGTALNIQYF
18 TRBV5-1 CASSLVGTGHPGGEKLFF
16 TRBV10-3 CAISESRTAGSYEQYF
13 TRBV10-3 CAISGASAGELFF
14 TRBV5-6 CASSPGATNEKLFF
14 TRBV9 CASSVAGGVDTQYF
14 TRBV30 CAWNYEQRTGELFF
15 TRBV19 CASSIAGGTNYGYTF
14 TRBV18 CASSPLGGQETQYF
13 TRBV6-6 CASSYGGYQPQHF
12 TRBV7-9 CASSAPLGPQHF